The 8 T cell receptor beta chains given below trace back to one sample, sequenced in a study of OX40 agonist ivuxolimab in advanced cancers. Here immunoSEQ multiplex PCR was the method, and the copy in TCRdb shows in-frame clones only, minus some. In the table there are some 140,000 clones, roughly 91% of which are singletons. Source: CD4+ or CD8+ T cells sorted from blood, taken in a trial of the OX40 agonist ivuxolimab. The receptor set was obtained from an adult with an advanced solid tumor such as melanoma, head and neck, liver or kidney cancer.

The V gene is TRBV5-1, the J gene TRBJ2-7; tentatively, D is TRBD2 (6 bases). CDR3 length equals 14 residues. The germline V gene encodes CDR1 SGHRS and CDR2 YFSETQ. The ends were cut back, 4 bases at V and 2 bases at J, with 13 bases in the middle. The CDR3 coding sequence is TGCGCCAGCAGCCCGGAGCGGGCGCCCTACGAGCAGTACTTC. Translating gives CASSPERAPYEQYF.

The chain carries TRBV19 and TRBJ2-1; possible D gene TRBD2, 7 bases. Germline CDR1 is LNHDA and CDR2 is SQIVND (reference sequence). V shed 4 bases and J shed 0 bases, with 10 bases lying between them. This CDR3 region has 15 residues. The DNA for the CDR3 is TGTGCCAGTAGTACGGGGGGCAGCTCCTACAATGAGCAGTTCTTC. It encodes CASSTGGSSYNEQFF.

The V gene is TRBV10-2, the J gene TRBJ1-4; no definite D call. Trimming left V 0 bases short and J 0 bases short, with 8 bases between. CDR1 and CDR2 (germline): WSHSY, SAAADI. The CDR3 is made up of 16 amino acids. The CDR3 spells CASSESNVATNEKLFF. The CDR3 nucleotides read TGCGCCAGCAGTGAGTCTAATGTTGCAACTAATGAAAAACTGTTTTTT.

This clone has only a few counts. The rearrangement uses TRBV19 and TRBJ1-1; D is ambiguous. Looked up from germline, CDR1 is LNHDA and CDR2 is SQIVND (reference sequence). Trimming took off 3 bases at V and 4 bases at J, with 9 bases between the two ends. This CDR3 contains 13 residues. The CDR3 sequence: CASSIGIPTEAFF. The CDR3 coding sequence is TGTGCCAGTAGTATTGGGATCCCCACTGAAGCTTTCTTT.

The genes are TRBV5-1 and TRBJ1-2; D may be TRBD1 (6 bases). Germline CDR1 is SGHRS and CDR2 is YFSETQ. Trimming shortened V by 0 bases and J by 1 base, and 10 bases separated the two germline ends. The CDR3 has 15 amino acids. CDR3 bases: TGCGCCAGCAGCTTGGACAGGGATCTTAACTATGGCTACACCTTC. This codes for CASSLDRDLNYGYTF. The whole variable domain, filled in from reference TRBV5-1 and TRBJ1-2, reads KAGVTQTPRYLIKTRGQQVTLSCSPISGHRSVSWYQQTPGQGLQFLFEYFSETQRNKGNFPGRFSGRQFSNSRSEMNVSTLELGDSALYLCASSLDRDLNYGYTFGSGTRLTVV.

The chain joins TRBV19 to TRBJ1-5, with 9 bases identical to TRBD1. The CDR3 consists of 18 residues. The junction had 16 bases not matched to a gene; V was cut back by 5 bases and J by 5 bases. Germline V gene sequence: CDR1 LNHDA, CDR2 SQIVND (reference sequence). The CDR3 region is CASSLTLGTGLVHQPQHF. CDR3 coding DNA: TGTGCCAGTAGTCTGACCCTGGGGACAGGGCTCGTGCATCAGCCCCAGCATTTT.

The V and J genes are TRBV19 and TRBJ1-1; TRBD1 aligns across 8 bases. This CDR3 has 15 residues. V gave up 9 bases and J gave up 6 bases; unmatched junction bases: 15. Per germline, CDR1 LNHDA and CDR2 SQIVND (reference sequence). The CDR3 is CASTKRTGSMSEAFF. The DNA of the CDR3 is TGTGCCAGCACTAAAAGGACAGGGTCGATGTCTGAAGCTTTCTTT.

The chain combines TRBV5-4 with TRBJ2-7; 7 bases map to TRBD2. The CDR3 loop spans 14 amino acids. With V trimmed by 4 bases and J by 0 bases, 4 bases remained unmatched. Germline values: CDR1 SGHNT, CDR2 YYREEE (reference sequence). The CDR3 here is CASSQGGSSYEQYF. The CDR3 nucleotides read TGTGCCAGCAGCCAAGGCGGGAGCTCCTACGAGCAGTACTTC. The full variable domain, in which reference TRBV5-4 and TRBJ2-7 provide the parts outside the CDR3, is ETGVTQSPTHLIKTRGQQVTLRCSSQSGHNTVSWYQQALGQGPQFIFQYYREEENGRGNFPPRFSGLQFPNYSSELNVNALELDDSALYLCASSQGGSSYEQYFGPGTRLTVT.